Following are 3 T cell receptor beta chains from one sample sequenced in a study of cytomegalovirus exposure and HLA in healthy donors. The table came from immunoSEQ multiplex PCR; TCRdb's copy has only in-frame clones and leaves some out. This sample carries fewer than 55,000 clones, 92% of them seen once, and the ten largest clones take over 1.3%. The sequenced sample was PBMCs. These receptors all stem from a man in his late teens or twenties in good health and CMV-seronegative.

The CDR3: CASSDSGDSDTQYF. The CDR3 DNA is TGTGCCAGCAGTGACTCGGGGGACTCCGATACGCAGTATTTT. V and J are TRBV6-4 and TRBJ2-3; possible D gene TRBD2, 6 bases. The ends were cut back, 0 bases at V and 6 bases at J, with 10 bases in the middle. CDR1 MRHNA and CDR2 SNTAGT come from the germline V gene. The CDR3 length is 14 residues.

The rearrangement uses TRBV7-2 and TRBJ2-5, with TRBD2 matching over 9 bases. The CDR3 is 16 amino acids. V trimming: 2 bases; J trimming: 5 bases; junction bases outside the gene matches: 9. Germline loops: CDR1 SGHTA, CDR2 FQGNSA. This CDR3 reads CASSLTVRGGAETQYF. In nucleotides, the CDR3 is TGTGCCAGCAGCTTAACCGTCCGCGGGGGGGCTGAGACCCAGTACTTC.

Turning to this clone: The junction differs from germline at one of its ends, possibly a read error. The V call is TRBV28, the J call TRBJ2-2, with a weak D call TRBD2 (6 bases). The CDR3 extends over 15 amino acids. CDR1 is MDHEN, CDR2 SYDVKM, per germline. The CDR3 loop is CASSFSGRNPGELFF. CDR3 coding DNA: TGTGCCAGCAGTTTTAGCGGAAGGAACCCCGGGGAGCTGTTTTTT.